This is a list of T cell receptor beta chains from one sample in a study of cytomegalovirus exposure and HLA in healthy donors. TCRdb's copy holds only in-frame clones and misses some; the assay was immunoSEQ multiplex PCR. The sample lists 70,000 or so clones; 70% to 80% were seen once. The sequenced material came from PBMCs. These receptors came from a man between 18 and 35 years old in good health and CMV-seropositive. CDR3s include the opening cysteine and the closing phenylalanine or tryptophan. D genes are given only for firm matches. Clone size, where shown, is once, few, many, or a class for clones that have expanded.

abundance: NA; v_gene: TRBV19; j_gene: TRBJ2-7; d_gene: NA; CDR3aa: CASSMGQSYEQYF; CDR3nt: TGTGCCAGTAGTATGGGACAATCCTACGAGCAGTACTTC
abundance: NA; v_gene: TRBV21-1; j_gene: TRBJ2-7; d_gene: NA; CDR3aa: CASSTTGDYEQYF; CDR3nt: TGTGCCAGCAGTACGACAGGGGACTACGAGCAGTACTTC
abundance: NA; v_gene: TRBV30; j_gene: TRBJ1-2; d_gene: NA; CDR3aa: CAWSVRAGNYGYTF; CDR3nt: TGTGCCTGGAGTGTACGGGCAGGGAACTATGGCTACACCTTC
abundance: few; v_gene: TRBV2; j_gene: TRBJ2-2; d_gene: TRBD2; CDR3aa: CASSQSSGDTGELFF; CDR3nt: TGTGCCAGCAGCCAATCTAGCGGGGACACCGGGGAGCTGTTTTTT
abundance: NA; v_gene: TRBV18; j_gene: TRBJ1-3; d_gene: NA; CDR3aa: CASSKRRAGSGNTIYF; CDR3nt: TGTGCCAGCTCAAAGCGGCGAGCCGGCTCTGGAAACACCATATATTTT
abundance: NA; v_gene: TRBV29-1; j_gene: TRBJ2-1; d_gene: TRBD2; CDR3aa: CSVIQAGILNEQFF; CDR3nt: TGCAGCGTTATTCAAGCGGGGATTCTCAATGAGCAGTTCTTC
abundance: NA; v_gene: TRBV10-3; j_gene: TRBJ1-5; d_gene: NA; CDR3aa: CAISEGVESNQPQHF; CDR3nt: TGTGCCATCAGTGAAGGGGTAGAGAGCAATCAGCCCCAGCATTTT
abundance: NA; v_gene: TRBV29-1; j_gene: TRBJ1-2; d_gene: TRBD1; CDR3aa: CSVPAGTAYGYTF; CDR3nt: TGCAGCGTGCCCGCCGGGACAGCCTATGGCTACACCTTC
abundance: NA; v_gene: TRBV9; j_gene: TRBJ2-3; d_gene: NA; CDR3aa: CASTLVGEPDTQYF; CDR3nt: TGTGCCAGCACCCTAGTCGGGGAGCCAGATACGCAGTATTTT
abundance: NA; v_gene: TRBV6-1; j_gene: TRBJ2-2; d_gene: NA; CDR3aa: CASSSLVGNTGELFF; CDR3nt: TGTGCCAGCAGTTCGTTGGTCGGGAACACCGGGGAGCTGTTTTTT
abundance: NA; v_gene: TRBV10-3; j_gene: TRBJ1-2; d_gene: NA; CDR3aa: CAISESGGPYGYTF; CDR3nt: TGTGCCATCAGTGAGAGTGGGGGCCCCTATGGCTACACCTTC
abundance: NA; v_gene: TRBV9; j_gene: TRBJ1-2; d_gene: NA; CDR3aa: CASSTPPAEGYTF; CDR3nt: TGTGCCAGCAGCACCCCCCCTGCGGAGGGCTACACCTTC
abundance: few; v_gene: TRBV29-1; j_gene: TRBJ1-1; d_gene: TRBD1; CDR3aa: CSVDRGFEAFF; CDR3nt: TGCAGCGTGGACAGGGGTTTCGAAGCTTTCTTT
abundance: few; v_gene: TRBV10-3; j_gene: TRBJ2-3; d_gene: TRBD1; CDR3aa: CAISGGQGVDTQYF; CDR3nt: TGTGCCATCAGTGGGGGACAGGGGGTAGATACGCAGTATTTT
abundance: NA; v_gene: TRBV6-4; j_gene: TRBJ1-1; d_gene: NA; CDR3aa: CASSDSNRGTEAFF; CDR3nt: TGTGCCAGCAGTGACTCTAACAGAGGGACTGAAGCTTTCTTT
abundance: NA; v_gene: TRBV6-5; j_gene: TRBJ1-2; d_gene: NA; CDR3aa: CASSDGNAGDGYTF; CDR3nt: TGTGCCAGCAGCGACGGGAATGCAGGGGATGGCTACACCTTC
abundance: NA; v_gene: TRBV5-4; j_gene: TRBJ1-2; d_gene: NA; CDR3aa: CASSLVGGSLGGYTF; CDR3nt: TGTGCCAGCAGCTTGGTCGGGGGGTCCCTGGGTGGCTACACCTTC
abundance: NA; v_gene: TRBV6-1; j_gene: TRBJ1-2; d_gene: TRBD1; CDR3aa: CASSQGARYGYTF; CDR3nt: TGTGCCAGCAGTCAGGGGGCTCGCTATGGCTACACCTTC
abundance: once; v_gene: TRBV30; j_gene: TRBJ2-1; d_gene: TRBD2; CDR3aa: CAWTVGRASSPYNEQFF; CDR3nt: TGTGCCTGGACTGTCGGGAGGGCCTCGAGTCCCTACAATGAGCAGTTCTTC
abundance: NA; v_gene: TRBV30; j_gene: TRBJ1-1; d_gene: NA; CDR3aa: CAWSRGREAFF; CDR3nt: TGTGCCTGGAGTCGGGGGAGAGAAGCTTTCTTT
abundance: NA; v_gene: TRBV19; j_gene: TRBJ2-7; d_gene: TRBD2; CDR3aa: CASSIGGTSVSEQYF; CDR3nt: TGTGCCAGTAGTATCGGGGGGACTAGCGTCTCCGAGCAGTACTTC
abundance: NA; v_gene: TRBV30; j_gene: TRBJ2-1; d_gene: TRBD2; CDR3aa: CAWRTSGGLSYNEQFF; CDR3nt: TGTGCCTGGAGGACTAGCGGGGGCCTGTCCTACAATGAGCAGTTCTTC
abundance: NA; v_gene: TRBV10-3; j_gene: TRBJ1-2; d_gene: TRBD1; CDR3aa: CAISDQTGLGGYTF; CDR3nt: TGTGCCATCAGTGACCAGACAGGGTTGGGTGGCTACACCTTC
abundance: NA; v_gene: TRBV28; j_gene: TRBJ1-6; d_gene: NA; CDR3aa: CASRETASPLHF; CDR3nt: TGTGCCAGCCGAGAGACAGCTTCACCCCTCCACTTT
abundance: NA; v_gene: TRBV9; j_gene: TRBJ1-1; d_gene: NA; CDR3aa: CASSVGAGATEAFF; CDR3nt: TGTGCCAGCAGCGTAGGGGCAGGGGCCACTGAAGCTTTCTTT
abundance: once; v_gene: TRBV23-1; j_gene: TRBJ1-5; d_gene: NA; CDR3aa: CASSQSRPAGPQHF; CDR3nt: TGCGCCAGCAGTCAATCGAGGCCTGCCGGGCCCCAGCATTTT
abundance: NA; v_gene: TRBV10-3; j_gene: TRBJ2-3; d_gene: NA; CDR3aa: CAISEGGGGTDTQYF; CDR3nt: TGTGCCATCAGTGAAGGGGGAGGGGGCACAGATACGCAGTATTTT
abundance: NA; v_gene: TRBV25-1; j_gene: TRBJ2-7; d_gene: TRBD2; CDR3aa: CASSEGLVYEQYF; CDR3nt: TGTGCCAGCAGTGAAGGACTAGTCTACGAGCAGTACTTC
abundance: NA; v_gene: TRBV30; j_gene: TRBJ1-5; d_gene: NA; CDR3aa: CAWNPAEGNQPQHF; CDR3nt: TGTGCCTGGAACCCCGCGGAGGGCAATCAGCCCCAGCATTTT
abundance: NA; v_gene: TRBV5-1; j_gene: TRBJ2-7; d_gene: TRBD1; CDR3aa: CASSWGTGYEQYF; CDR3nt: TGCGCCAGCAGCTGGGGGACAGGTTACGAGCAGTACTTC
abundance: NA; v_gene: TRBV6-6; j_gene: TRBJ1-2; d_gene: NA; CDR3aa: CASSRTVNYGYTF; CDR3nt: TGTGCCAGCAGTAGGACAGTAAACTATGGCTACACCTTC
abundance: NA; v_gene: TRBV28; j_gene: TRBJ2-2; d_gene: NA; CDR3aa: CASSYSGAGELFF; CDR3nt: TGTGCCAGCAGCTACTCAGGGGCCGGGGAGCTGTTTTTT
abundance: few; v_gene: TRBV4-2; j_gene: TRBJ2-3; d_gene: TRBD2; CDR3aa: CASSQDPGGKADTQYF; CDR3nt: TGTGCCAGCAGCCAAGATCCGGGGGGGAAGGCAGATACGCAGTATTTT
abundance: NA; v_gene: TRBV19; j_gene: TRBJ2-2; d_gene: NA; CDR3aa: CASSMGLYTGELFF; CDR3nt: TGTGCCAGTAGTATGGGACTCTACACCGGGGAGCTGTTTTTT
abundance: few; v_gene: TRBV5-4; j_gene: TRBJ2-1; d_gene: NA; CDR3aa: CASSLVARNNEQFF; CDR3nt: TGTGCCAGCAGCTTGGTTGCTAGGAACAATGAGCAGTTCTTC
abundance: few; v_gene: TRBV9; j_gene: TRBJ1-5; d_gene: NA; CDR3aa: CASSAGTYNQPQHF; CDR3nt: TGTGCCAGCAGCGCCGGGACATACAATCAGCCCCAGCATTTT
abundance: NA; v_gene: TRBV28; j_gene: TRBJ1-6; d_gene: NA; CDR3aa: CASISEGDRSPLHF; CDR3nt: TGTGCCAGCATTTCAGAGGGTGACCGGTCACCCCTCCACTTT
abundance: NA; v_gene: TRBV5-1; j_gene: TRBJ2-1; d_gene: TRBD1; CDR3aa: CASSSDRGYNEQFF; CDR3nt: TGCGCCAGCAGCTCGGACAGGGGGTACAATGAGCAGTTCTTC
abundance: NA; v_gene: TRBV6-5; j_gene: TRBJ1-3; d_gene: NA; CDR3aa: CASSPGISGNTIYF; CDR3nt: TGTGCCAGCAGTCCGGGGATCTCTGGAAACACCATATATTTT
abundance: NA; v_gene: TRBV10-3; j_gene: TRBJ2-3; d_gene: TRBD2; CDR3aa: CAISGGAGDTDTQYF; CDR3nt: TGTGCCATCAGTGGTGGAGCGGGGGACACAGATACGCAGTATTTT
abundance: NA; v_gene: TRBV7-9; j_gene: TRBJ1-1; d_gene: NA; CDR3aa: CASSFTQLNTEAFF; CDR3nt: TGTGCCAGCAGCTTCACACAACTGAACACTGAAGCTTTCTTT
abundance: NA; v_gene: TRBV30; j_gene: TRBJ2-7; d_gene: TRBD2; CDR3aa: CAWSLGRSEQYF; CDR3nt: TGTGCCTGGAGTCTCGGGAGGAGCGAGCAGTACTTC
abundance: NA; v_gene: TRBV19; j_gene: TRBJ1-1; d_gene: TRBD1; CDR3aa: CATSDRTSEAFF; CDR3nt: TGTGCCACATCGGACAGGACGTCTGAAGCTTTCTTT
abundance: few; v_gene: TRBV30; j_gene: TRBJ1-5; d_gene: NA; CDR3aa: CAWRSSYSNQPQHF; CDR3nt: TGTGCCTGGAGGTCGAGCTATAGCAATCAGCCCCAGCATTTT
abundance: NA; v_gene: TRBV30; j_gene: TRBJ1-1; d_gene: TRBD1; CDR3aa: CAWSDKDRVDTEAFF; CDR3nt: TGTGCCTGGAGTGATAAAGACAGGGTTGACACTGAAGCTTTCTTT
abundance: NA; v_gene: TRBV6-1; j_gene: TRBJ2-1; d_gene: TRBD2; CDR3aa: CASSEATGGPGEQFF; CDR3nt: TGTGCCAGCAGTGAAGCGACGGGGGGGCCGGGTGAGCAGTTCTTC
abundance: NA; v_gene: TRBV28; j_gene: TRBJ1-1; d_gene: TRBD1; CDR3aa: CASRRPGQEAFF; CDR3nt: TGTGCCAGCAGACGTCCGGGACAGGAAGCTTTCTTT
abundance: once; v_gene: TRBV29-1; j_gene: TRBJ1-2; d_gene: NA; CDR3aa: CSVDPGTPLYGYTF; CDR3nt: TGCAGCGTTGACCCTGGGACACCACTTTATGGCTACACCTTC
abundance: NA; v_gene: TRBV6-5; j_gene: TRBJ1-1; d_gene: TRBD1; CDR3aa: CASTPSGRGRTEAFF; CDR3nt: TGTGCCAGCACCCCTAGCGGCAGGGGGCGAACTGAAGCTTTCTTT
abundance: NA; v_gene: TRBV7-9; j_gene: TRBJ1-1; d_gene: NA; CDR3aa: CASSLTPQQDTEAFF; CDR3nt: TGTGCCAGCAGCCTTACCCCCCAACAGGACACTGAAGCTTTCTTT
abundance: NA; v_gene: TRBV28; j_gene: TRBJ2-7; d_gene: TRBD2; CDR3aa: CASEATGLVGEQYF; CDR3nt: TGTGCCAGCGAGGCGACGGGACTAGTAGGCGAGCAGTACTTC
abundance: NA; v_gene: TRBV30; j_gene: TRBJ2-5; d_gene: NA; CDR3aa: CAWRGRGQETQYF; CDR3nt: TGTGCCTGGAGGGGGCGGGGACAAGAGACCCAGTACTTC